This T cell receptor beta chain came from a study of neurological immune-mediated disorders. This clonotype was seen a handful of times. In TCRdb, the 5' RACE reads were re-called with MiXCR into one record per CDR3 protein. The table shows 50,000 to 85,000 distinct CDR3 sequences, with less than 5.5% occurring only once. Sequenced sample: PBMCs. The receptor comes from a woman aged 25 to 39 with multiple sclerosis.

The CDR3 DNA reads as TGTGCCAGCAGCTTAACCGGGGAGGAAGCTTTCTTT. Its translation: CASSLTGEEAFF. V is TRBV5-5 and J is TRBJ1-1; D ambiguous. The V end lost 2 bases, the J end lost 8 bases, and 10 bases lay between the germline ends. This CDR3 contains 12 residues. Per the germline V gene, CDR1 is SGHKS and CDR2 is YYEKEE (reference sequence).